The 15 T cell receptor beta chains presented below share a single source sample, sequenced in a study of T cell responses to AZD1222 COVID-19 vaccine. Profiling relied on immunoSEQ multiplex PCR, and the TCRdb table lists in-frame clones only, not all of them. The profile covers about 97,000 clones, with approximately 91% appearing a single time and less than 3.5% taken by the ten largest. Sequences were derived from peripheral blood, sampled on day 0 of AZD1222 vaccination. The receptors come from an adult in good health.

This clone appeared once. The genes are TRBV28 and TRBJ1-4, with D perhaps matching TRBD1 (5 bases). Trimming took off 6 bases at V and 8 bases at J, with 19 bases between the two ends. Germline V gene lookup returns CDR1 MDHEN and CDR2 SYDVKM. The length of the CDR3 is 15 residues. The CDR3 sequence: CASSSLAGTVEKLFF. In DNA form, the CDR3 reads TGTGCCAGCAGCTCACTAGCAGGGACGGTGGAAAAACTGTTTTTT.

The J gene is TRBJ2-6, the V gene TRBV5-5, with D maybe TRBD1 (7 bases). V lost 3 bases to trimming and J lost 2 bases, with 21 bases between them. The CDR3 is made up of 19 amino acids. Germline CDR1 and CDR2: SGHKS and YYEKEE (reference sequence). CDR3 nucleotide sequence: TGTGCCAGCAGCTGGGAGTTCGGCAGGGGGGAGGCTGGGGCCAACGTCCTGACTTTC. Protein: CASSWEFGRGEAGANVLTF.

The rearrangement uses TRBV3-1 (or the pseudogene TRBV3-2) and TRBJ1-2, with a possible D match to TRBD1 (6 bases). Deletions cut 0 bases from V and 6 bases from J, with 14 bases between. There are 15 residues in the CDR3. Per germline, CDR1 LGHDT and CDR2 YNNKEL (reference sequence). CDR3 DNA: TGTGCCAGCAGCCAAGAAAGGTATACAGGGCATGGCTACACCTTC. Its protein is CASSQERYTGHGYTF.

The CDR3 loop reads CASSHGGRANYEQYF. The DNA of the CDR3 is TGTGCCAGCAGTCACGGGGGGAGGGCAAACTACGAGCAGTACTTC. The genes are TRBV13 and TRBJ2-7, with 7 bases matching TRBD2. After removal of 6 bases from V and 3 bases from J, the junction contained 11 bases not matched to a gene. The CDR3 contains 15 residues. The germline V gene has CDR1 PRHDT and CDR2 FYEKMQ (reference sequence).

V is TRBV7-2 and J is TRBJ1-3, with no clear D. V lost 5 bases to trimming and J lost 4 bases, with 6 bases between them. The CDR3 covers 12 residues. CDR1 SGHTA and CDR2 FQGNSA come from the germline V gene. CDR3 sequence reads: CASSLQGNTIYF. CDR3 nucleotide sequence: TGTGCCAGCAGCCTACAAGGAAACACCATATATTTT.

This clone was observed a handful of times. The chain employs TRBV25-1 and TRBJ2-2; the D gene is possibly TRBD2 (6 bases). CDR1 MGHDK and CDR2 SYGVNS come from the germline V gene. The CDR3 has 15 amino acids. V shed 3 bases and J shed 2 bases, with 10 bases lying between them. CDR3 nucleotide sequence: TGTGCCAGCAGTGAGACGGGACTCAACACCGGGGAGCTGTTTTTT. Its translation is CASSETGLNTGELFF.

The chain is built from TRBV6-5 and TRBJ1-1; 7 nucleotides line up with TRBD1. Trimming took 7 bases from V and 4 from J; bases not matched to a gene: 12. The CDR3 has 15 residues. CDR1 is MNHEY and CDR2 is SVGAGI in the germline V gene. The CDR3 sequence: CASTGGGVVGTEAFF. CDR3 nucleotides: TGTGCCAGCACAGGGGGAGGAGTGGTAGGCACTGAAGCTTTCTTT.

This chain links TRBV7-6 with TRBJ1-4; D call uncertain. The CDR3 consists of 15 residues. Trimming shortened V by 5 bases and J by 0 bases, and 10 bases separated the two germline ends. CDR1 is SGHVS, CDR2 FNYEAQ, per germline. CDR3 coding DNA: TGTGCCAGCAGCGTGAACAGTGCAACTAATGAAAAACTGTTTTTT. Translation: CASSVNSATNEKLFF.

The rearrangement uses TRBV7-8 and TRBJ2-1, with 8 bases that match TRBD2. Germline loops: CDR1 SGHVS, CDR2 FQNEAQ. After removal of 5 bases from V and 4 bases from J, the junction contained 7 bases not matched to a gene. The CDR3 runs 15 residues. This chain's CDR3 is CASSMGTSQYNEQFF. The DNA of the CDR3 is TGTGCCAGCAGCATGGGGACTAGTCAGTACAATGAGCAGTTCTTC.

The chain carries TRBV19 and TRBJ1-5; D is perhaps TRBD1 (5 bases). The V end was cut by 3 bases, the J end by 7 bases, with 10 bases between. Germline-derived CDR1 and CDR2 are LNHDA and SQIVND (reference sequence). CDR3 length equals 13 residues. The CDR3 spells CASSMGPGQPQHF. The CDR3 bases are TGTGCCAGTAGTATGGGGCCTGGGCAGCCCCAGCATTTT.

The chain couples TRBV4-2 to TRBJ2-7; D may be TRBD1 (5 bases). Trimming left V 4 bases short and J 6 bases short, with 16 bases between. The CDR3 spans 14 residues. CDR1 LGHNA and CDR2 YNFKEQ come from the germline V gene. DNA for the CDR3: TGTGCCAGCAGCCTCAGGGCCCCTGCCTCCGAGCAGTACTTC. It encodes CASSLRAPASEQYF.

This chain uses TRBV30 with TRBJ1-2; 7 bases are a match to TRBD1. The germline V gene encodes CDR1 GTSNPN and CDR2 SVGIG (reference sequence). The CDR3 sequence is 12 residues long. Trimming at V came to 2 bases and at J to 8 bases, leaving 5 bases not matched to a gene. In DNA form, the CDR3 reads TGTGCCTGGAGTCCGACAGGGATGGGCTACACCTTC. As protein: CAWSPTGMGYTF.

The genes are TRBV6-5 and TRBJ1-6, with 9 bases that match TRBD1. CDR3 length equals 15 residues. Trimming cost V 4 bases and J 7 bases; bases outside gene matches: 5. CDR1 is MNHEY, CDR2 SVGAGI, per germline. The CDR3 is CASSFSGTGNSPLHF. The CDR3 DNA is TGTGCCAGCAGTTTTTCCGGGACAGGGAATTCACCCCTCCACTTT.

The chain uses TRBV27 and TRBJ1-5; maybe TRBD1 (5 bases). The CDR3 has 15 amino acids. The germline V gene has CDR1 MNHEY and CDR2 SMNVEV (reference sequence). The V end lost 5 bases, the J end lost 2 bases, and 13 bases lay between the germline ends. CDR3 nucleotides: TGTGCCAGCAGTGATTCAGGGTTTCGCAATCAGCCCCAGCATTTT. Translating it yields CASSDSGFRNQPQHF.

The gene calls are TRBV24-1 and TRBJ2-3; D unresolved. The ends were cut back, 3 bases at V and 5 bases at J, with 8 bases in the middle. CDR3 size: 13 residues. Germline assignment: CDR1 KGHDR and CDR2 SFDVKD. The CDR3 loop reads CATSDLPVDTQYF. The CDR3 nucleotides read TGTGCCACCAGTGATCTCCCGGTAGATACGCAGTATTTT.